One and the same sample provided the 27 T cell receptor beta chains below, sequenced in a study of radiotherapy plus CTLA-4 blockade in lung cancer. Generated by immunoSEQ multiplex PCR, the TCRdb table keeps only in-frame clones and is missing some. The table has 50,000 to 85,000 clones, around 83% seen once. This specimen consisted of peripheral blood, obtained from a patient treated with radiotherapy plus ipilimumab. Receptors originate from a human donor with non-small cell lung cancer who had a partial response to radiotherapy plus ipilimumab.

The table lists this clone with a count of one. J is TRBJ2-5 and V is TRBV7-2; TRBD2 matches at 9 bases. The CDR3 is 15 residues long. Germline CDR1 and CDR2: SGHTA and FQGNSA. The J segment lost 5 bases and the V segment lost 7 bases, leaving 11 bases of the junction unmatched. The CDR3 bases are TGTGCCAGCACCACCCGGGCGGGAGGGCGGGAGACCCAGTACTTC. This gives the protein CASTTRAGGRETQYF. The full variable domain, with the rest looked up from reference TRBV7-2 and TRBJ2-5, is GAGVSQSPSNKVTEKGKDVELRCDPISGHTALYWYRQSLGQGLEFLIYFQGNSAPDKSGLPSDRFSAERTGGSVSTLTIQRTQQEDSAVYLCASTTRAGGRETQYFGPGTRLLVL.

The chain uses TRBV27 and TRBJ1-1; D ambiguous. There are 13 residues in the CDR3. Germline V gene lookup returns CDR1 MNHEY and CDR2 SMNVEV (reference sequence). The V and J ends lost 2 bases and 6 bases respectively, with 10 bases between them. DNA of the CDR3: TGTGCCAGCAGTTTAGGAGGGTTGGCTGAAGCTTTCTTT. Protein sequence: CASSLGGLAEAFF.

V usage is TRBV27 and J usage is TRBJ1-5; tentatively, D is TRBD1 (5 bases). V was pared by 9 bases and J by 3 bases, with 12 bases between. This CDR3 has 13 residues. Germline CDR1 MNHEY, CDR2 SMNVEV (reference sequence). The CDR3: CASGAGSNQPQHF. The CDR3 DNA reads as TGTGCCAGTGGGGCAGGATCCAATCAGCCCCAGCATTTT.

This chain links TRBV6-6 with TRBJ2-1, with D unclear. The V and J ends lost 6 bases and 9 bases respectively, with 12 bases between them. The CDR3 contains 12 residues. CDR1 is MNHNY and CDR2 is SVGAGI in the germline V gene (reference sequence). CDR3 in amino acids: CASRLERGEQFF. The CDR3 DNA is TGTGCCAGCAGGCTCGAGCGCGGTGAGCAGTTCTTC.

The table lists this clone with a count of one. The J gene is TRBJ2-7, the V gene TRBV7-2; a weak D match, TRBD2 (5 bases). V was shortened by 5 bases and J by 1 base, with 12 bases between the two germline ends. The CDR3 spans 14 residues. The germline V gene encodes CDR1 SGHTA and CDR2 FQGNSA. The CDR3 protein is CASSPGTGSYEQYF. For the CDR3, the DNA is TGTGCCAGCAGCCCGGGAACGGGATCCTACGAGCAGTACTTC.

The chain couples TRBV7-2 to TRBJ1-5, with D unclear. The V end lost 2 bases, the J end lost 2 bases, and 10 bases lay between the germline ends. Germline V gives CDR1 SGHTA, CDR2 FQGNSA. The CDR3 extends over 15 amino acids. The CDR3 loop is CASSLYPAGNQPQHF. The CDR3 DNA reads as TGTGCCAGCAGCTTATACCCGGCGGGCAATCAGCCCCAGCATTTT. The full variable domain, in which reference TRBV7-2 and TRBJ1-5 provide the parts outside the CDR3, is GAGVSQSPSNKVTEKGKDVELRCDPISGHTALYWYRQSLGQGLEFLIYFQGNSAPDKSGLPSDRFSAERTGGSVSTLTIQRTQQEDSAVYLCASSLYPAGNQPQHFGDGTRLSIL.

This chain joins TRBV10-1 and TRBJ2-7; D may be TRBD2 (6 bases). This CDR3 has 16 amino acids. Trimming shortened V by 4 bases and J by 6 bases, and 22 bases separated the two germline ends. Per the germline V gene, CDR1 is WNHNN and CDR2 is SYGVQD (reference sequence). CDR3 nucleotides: TGCGCCAGCAGTGCCACCGGGACTGGCACTAGGAGCGAGCAGTACTTC. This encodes CASSATGTGTRSEQYF.

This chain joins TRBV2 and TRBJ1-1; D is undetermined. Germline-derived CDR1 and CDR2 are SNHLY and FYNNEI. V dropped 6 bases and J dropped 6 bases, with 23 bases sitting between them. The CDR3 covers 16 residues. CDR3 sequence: CASRMGRVGLQAEAFF. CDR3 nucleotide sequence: TGTGCCAGCAGGATGGGTCGGGTCGGGTTACAAGCTGAAGCTTTCTTT.

The chain's CDR3 is CAIRIGTDEQYF. CDR3 nucleotide sequence: TGTGCCATCAGGATCGGGACAGACGAGCAGTACTTC. The V and J genes are TRBV10-3 and TRBJ2-7; 7 positions agree with TRBD1. CDR1 and CDR2 from the germline V gene are ENHRY and SYGVKD. Germline trimming cut 6 bases from V and 5 bases from J; bases unmatched to any gene: 4. There are 12 residues in the CDR3.

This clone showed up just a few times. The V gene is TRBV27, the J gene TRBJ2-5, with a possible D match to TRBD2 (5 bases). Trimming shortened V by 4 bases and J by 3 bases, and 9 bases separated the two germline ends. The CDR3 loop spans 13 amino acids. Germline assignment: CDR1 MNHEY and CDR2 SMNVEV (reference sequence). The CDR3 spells CASSSDYEETQYF. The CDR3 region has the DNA TGTGCCAGCAGTTCAGACTACGAAGAGACCCAGTACTTC.

The CDR3 protein is CASSPNPGTAYEQYF. Here the CDR3 DNA reads TGTGCCAGCAGCCCGAACCCCGGGACAGCCTACGAGCAGTACTTC. The rearrangement joins TRBV11-1 to TRBJ2-7, with 7 bases identical to TRBD1. With V trimmed by 5 bases and J by 2 bases, 9 bases remained unmatched. Germline CDR1 is SGHAT and CDR2 is FQDESV (reference sequence). The CDR3 runs 15 residues.

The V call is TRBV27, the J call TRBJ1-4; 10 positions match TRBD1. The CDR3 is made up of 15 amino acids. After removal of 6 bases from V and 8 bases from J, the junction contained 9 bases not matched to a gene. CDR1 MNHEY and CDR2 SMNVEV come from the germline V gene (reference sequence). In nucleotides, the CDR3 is TGTGCCAGCAGCCGTCTAGGGACAGGGGTAGAAAAACTGTTTTTT. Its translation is CASSRLGTGVEKLFF.

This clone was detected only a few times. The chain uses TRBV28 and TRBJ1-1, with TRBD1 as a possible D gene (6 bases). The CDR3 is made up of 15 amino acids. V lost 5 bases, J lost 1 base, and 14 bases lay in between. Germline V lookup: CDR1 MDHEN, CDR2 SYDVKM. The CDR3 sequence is CASSAPGGRNTEAFF. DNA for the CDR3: TGTGCCAGCAGTGCCCCTGGGGGCCGGAACACTGAAGCTTTCTTT.

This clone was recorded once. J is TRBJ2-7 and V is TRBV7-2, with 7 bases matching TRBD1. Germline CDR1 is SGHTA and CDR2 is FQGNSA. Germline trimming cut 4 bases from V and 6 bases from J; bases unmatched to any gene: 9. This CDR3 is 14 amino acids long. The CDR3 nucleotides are TGTGCCAGCAGCTCGGAGACAGGGATCGGCGAGCAGTACTTC. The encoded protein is CASSSETGIGEQYF.

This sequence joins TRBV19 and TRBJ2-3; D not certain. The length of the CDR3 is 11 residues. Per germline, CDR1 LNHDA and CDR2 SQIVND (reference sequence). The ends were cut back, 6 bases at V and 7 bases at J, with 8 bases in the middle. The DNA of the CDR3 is TGTGCCAGTAGGGAGACCTATACGCAGTATTTT. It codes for CASRETYTQYF.

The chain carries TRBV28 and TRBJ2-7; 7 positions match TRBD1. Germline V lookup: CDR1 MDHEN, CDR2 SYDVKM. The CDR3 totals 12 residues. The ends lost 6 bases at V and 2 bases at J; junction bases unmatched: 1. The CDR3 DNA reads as TGTGCCAGCAGGGGACAGACCTACGAGCAGTACTTC. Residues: CASRGQTYEQYF.

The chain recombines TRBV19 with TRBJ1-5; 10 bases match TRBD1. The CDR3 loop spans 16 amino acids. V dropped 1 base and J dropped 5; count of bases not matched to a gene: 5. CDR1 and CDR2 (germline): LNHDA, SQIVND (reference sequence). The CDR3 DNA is TGTGCCAGTAGTATAGTAACGGACAGGGGGTATCAGCCCCAGCATTTT. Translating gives CASSIVTDRGYQPQHF.

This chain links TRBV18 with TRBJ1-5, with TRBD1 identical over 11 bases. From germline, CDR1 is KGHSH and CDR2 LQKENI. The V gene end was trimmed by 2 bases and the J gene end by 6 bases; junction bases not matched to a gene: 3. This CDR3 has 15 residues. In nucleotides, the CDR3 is TGTGCCAGCTCACCAGGGACAGGGGGGGGTCAGCCCCAGCATTTT. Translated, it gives CASSPGTGGGQPQHF.

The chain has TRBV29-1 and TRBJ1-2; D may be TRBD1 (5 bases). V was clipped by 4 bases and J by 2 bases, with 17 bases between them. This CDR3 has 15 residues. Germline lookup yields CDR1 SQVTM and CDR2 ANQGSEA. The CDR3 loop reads CSVGGGVGRNYGYTF. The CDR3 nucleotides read TGCAGCGTTGGGGGGGGAGTGGGGAGGAACTATGGCTACACCTTC.

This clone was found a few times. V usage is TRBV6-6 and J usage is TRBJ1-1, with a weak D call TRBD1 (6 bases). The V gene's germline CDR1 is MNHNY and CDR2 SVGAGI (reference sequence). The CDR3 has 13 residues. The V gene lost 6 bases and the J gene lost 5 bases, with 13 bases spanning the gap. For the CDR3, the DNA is TGTGCCAGCAGCTACAGGGAGAGTACTGAAGCTTTCTTT. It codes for CASSYRESTEAFF.

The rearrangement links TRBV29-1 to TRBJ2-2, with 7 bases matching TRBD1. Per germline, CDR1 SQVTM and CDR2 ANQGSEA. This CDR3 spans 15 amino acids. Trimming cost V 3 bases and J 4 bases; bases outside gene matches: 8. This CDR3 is CSVEVTGIGTGELFF. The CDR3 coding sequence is TGCAGCGTTGAGGTGACAGGGATTGGCACCGGGGAGCTGTTTTTT.

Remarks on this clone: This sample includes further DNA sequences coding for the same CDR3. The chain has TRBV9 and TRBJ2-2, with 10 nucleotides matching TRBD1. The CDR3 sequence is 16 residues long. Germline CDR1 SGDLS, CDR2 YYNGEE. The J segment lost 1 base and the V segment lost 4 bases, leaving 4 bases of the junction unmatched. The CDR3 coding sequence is TGTGCCAGCAGCCCTAGGGACAGGGGGAACACCGGGGAGCTGTTTTTT. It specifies CASSPRDRGNTGELFF.

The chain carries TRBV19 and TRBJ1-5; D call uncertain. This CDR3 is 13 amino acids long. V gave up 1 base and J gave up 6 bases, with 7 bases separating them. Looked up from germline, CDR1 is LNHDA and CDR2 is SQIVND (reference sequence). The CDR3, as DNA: TGTGCCAGTAGTATAGCGGAGTTTCAGCCCCAGCATTTT. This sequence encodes CASSIAEFQPQHF. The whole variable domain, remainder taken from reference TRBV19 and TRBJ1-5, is DGGITQSPKYLFRKEGQNVTLSCEQNLNHDAMYWYRQDPGQGLRLIYYSQIVNDFQKGDIAEGYSVSREKKESFPLTVTSAQKNPTAFYLCASSIAEFQPQHFGDGTRLSIL.

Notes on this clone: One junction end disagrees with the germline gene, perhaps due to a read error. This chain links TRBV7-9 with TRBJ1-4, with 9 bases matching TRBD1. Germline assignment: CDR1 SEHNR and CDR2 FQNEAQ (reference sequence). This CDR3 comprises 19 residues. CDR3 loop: CASGFLSPGQGKTNEKLFF. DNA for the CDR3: TGTGCCAGCGGCTTCCTATCCCCGGGACAGGGAAAGACTAATGAAAAACTGTTTTTT.

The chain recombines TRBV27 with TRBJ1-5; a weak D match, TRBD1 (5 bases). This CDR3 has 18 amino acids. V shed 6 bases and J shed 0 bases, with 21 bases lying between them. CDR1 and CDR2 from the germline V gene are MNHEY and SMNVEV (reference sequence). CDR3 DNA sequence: TGTGCCAGCAGGGGGGGACCCGCGGGCATTTATAGCAATCAGCCCCAGCATTTT. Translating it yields CASRGGPAGIYSNQPQHF.

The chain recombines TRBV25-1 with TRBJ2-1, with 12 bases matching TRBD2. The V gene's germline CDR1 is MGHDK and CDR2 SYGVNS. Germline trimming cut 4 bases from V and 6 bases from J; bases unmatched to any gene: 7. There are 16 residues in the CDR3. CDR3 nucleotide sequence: TGTGCCAGCAGTGCCCCAGGACTAGCGGGACCCAATGAGCAGTTCTTC. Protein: CASSAPGLAGPNEQFF.

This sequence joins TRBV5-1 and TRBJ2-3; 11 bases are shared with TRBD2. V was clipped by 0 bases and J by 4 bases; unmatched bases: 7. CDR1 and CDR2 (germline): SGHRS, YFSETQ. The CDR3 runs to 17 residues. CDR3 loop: CASSLDGSGRAADTQYF. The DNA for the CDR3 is TGCGCCAGCAGCTTGGATGGTAGCGGGAGGGCAGCAGATACGCAGTATTTT.